These 19 T cell receptor beta chains share one sample of origin, sequenced in a study of T cell changes during pregnancy in multiple sclerosis. Measured with immunoSEQ multiplex PCR; TCRdb has only the in-frame clones, and not every one. The sample lists 20,000 to 25,000 clones, approximately 84% seen once, with approximately 8% in the top ten. The input for sequencing was CD8+ T cells from peripheral blood mononuclear cells, taken after pregnancy. The receptor source for this set is a female donor with multiple sclerosis, enrolled in a pregnancy study.

This sequence joins TRBV5-4 and TRBJ2-1; the match to TRBD2 covers 10 bases. Per the germline V gene, CDR1 is SGHNT and CDR2 is YYREEE (reference sequence). V gave up 2 bases and J gave up 7 bases; unmatched junction bases: 3. The CDR3 contains 14 residues. The CDR3 nucleotides are TGTGCCAGCAGCTTCGGGACTAGCGATAATGAGCAGTTCTTC. It codes for CASSFGTSDNEQFF.

The chain employs TRBV27 and TRBJ2-7; 7 bases map to TRBD1. Trimming cost V 5 bases and J 3 bases; bases outside gene matches: 10. CDR1 MNHEY and CDR2 SMNVEV come from the germline V gene (reference sequence). The CDR3 loop spans 15 amino acids. The CDR3 spells CASSGKTGPDYEQYF. In DNA, the CDR3 is TGTGCCAGCAGTGGGAAGACAGGGCCCGACTACGAGCAGTACTTC.

The chain uses TRBV6-4 and TRBJ2-2; 7 nucleotides agree with TRBD1. Germline V gene data show CDR1 as MRHNA and CDR2 as SNTAGT. V was clipped by 0 bases and J by 8 bases; unmatched bases: 6. CDR3 length equals 15 residues. This CDR3 reads CASSDSDRAAGELFF. The CDR3 region has the DNA TGTGCCAGCAGTGACTCCGACAGGGCAGCTGGGGAGCTGTTTTTT.

The chain links TRBV19 to TRBJ2-1; D is unclear. This CDR3 comprises 14 residues. Germline V gene data show CDR1 as LNHDA and CDR2 as SQIVND (reference sequence). The germline V and J ends were trimmed by 0 bases and 4 bases, with 7 bases remaining between them. The DNA of the CDR3 is TGTGCCAGTAGTATAGAAGGAGCTTACAATGAGCAGTTCTTC. Translated: CASSIEGAYNEQFF.

The chain uses TRBV6-5 and TRBJ1-2; 8 nucleotides line up with TRBD1. The V segment lost 0 bases and the J segment 3 bases; nucleotides outside the gene matches: 6. Per germline, CDR1 MNHEY and CDR2 SVGAGI. This CDR3 contains 16 residues. In DNA form, the CDR3 reads TGTGCCAGCAGTTACTCTGACAGGGGCCCATACTATGGCTACACCTTC. Amino acid sequence: CASSYSDRGPYYGYTF.

This rearrangement joins TRBV29-1 to TRBJ1-1; 7 bases are shared with TRBD1. From germline, CDR1 is SQVTM and CDR2 ANQGSEA. The CDR3 loop spans 16 amino acids. Unmatched junction bases numbered 15, after V lost 6 bases and J lost 2 bases. The CDR3 loop is CSVSGPPNRGNTEAFF. DNA of the CDR3: TGCAGCGTCTCCGGCCCCCCTAACAGGGGTAACACTGAAGCTTTCTTT. The full variable domain, completed using reference TRBV29-1 and TRBJ1-1, is SAVISQKPSRDICQRGTSLTIQCQVDSQVTMMFWYRQQPGQSLTLIATANQGSEATYESGFVIDKFPISRPNLTFSTLTVSNMSPEDSSIYLCSVSGPPNRGNTEAFFGQGTRLTVV.

The chain carries TRBV10-1 and TRBJ1-1, with D tentatively TRBD1 (6 bases). Germline CDR1 reads WNHNN; CDR2 reads SYGVQD (reference sequence). This CDR3 region has 13 residues. Trimming took off 8 bases at V and 5 bases at J, with 15 bases between the two ends. This CDR3 reads CASAGEGGTEAFF. The CDR3 DNA follows: TGCGCCAGCGCAGGGGAGGGAGGGACTGAAGCTTTCTTT.

This rearrangement joins TRBV7-4 to TRBJ2-2; 11 positions agree with TRBD2. The trim removed 6 bases at V and 0 bases at J, leaving 3 bases unmatched. CDR3 length: 16 residues. CDR1 is SGHVT, CDR2 SQSDAQ, per germline. The CDR3 region is CASSQLAGANTGELFF. The CDR3 nucleotides read TGTGCCAGCAGTCAACTAGCGGGGGCGAACACCGGGGAGCTGTTTTTT.

The CDR3 region is CASSIGASGKETQYF. DNA for the CDR3: TGTGCCAGTAGTATCGGGGCTAGCGGTAAAGAGACCCAGTACTTC. The V call is TRBV19, the J call TRBJ2-5; 7 positions match TRBD2. Germline CDR1 and CDR2: LNHDA and SQIVND (reference sequence). This CDR3 has 15 amino acids. With 3 bases clipped from V and 3 bases from J, the junction kept 7 bases outside the gene matches.

The chain employs TRBV10-2 and TRBJ2-2, with 8 bases identical to TRBD1. Germline loops: CDR1 WSHSY, CDR2 SAAADI. The CDR3 totals 13 residues. Trimming removed 7 bases from V and 4 bases from J; junction bases left unmatched: 2. CDR3 in DNA: TGCGCCAGCACCGACAGGGGCACCGGGGAGCTGTTTTTT. Translating gives CASTDRGTGELFF.

The gene calls are TRBV21-1 and TRBJ1-2; TRBD1, the D gene given by the table, was not confirmed from the DNA. TRBV21-1 is a documented pseudogene. CDR3 length: 17 amino acids. The CDR3 reads CASSKAGQKAANYGYTF. The CDR3 DNA reads TGTGCCAGCAGCAAAGCAGGACAGAAAGCCGCTAACTATGGCTACACCTTC.

This chain's CDR3 is CASGQYNQPQHF. The CDR3 DNA sequence: TGTGCCAGCGGGCAGTACAATCAGCCCCAGCATTTT. The chain carries TRBV6-1 and TRBJ1-5; no reliable D call. Trimming shortened V by 8 bases and J by 3 bases, and 8 bases separated the two germline ends. The CDR3 extends over 12 amino acids. Germline V gives CDR1 MNHNS, CDR2 SASEGT.

This clone was picked up one time. The V gene is TRBV29-1, the J gene TRBJ1-2, with 9 bases aligning to TRBD1. V dropped 7 bases and J dropped 8; count of bases not matched to a gene: 8. CDR3 length: 12 residues. Germline CDR1 SQVTM, CDR2 ANQGSEA. CDR3 sequence (DNA): TGCAGCGGGGACAGGGAGGAAATAGGCTACACCTTC. This codes for CSGDREEIGYTF.

This clone was detected only once. This chain connects TRBV2 to TRBJ2-7; 9 nucleotides line up with TRBD2. The CDR3 length is 16 residues. The V and J ends lost 3 bases and 2 bases, in that order; junction bases with no gene match: 8. Looked up from germline, CDR1 is SNHLY and CDR2 is FYNNEI. As DNA, the CDR3 is TGTGCCAGCAGTGAGGGGGGACTAGCTGACGCCTACGAGCAGTACTTC. Translated, it gives CASSEGGLADAYEQYF.

The chain uses TRBV4-2 and TRBJ2-1, with TRBD2 matching 11 bases. CDR3 size: 17 residues. The J segment lost 6 bases and the V segment lost 0 bases, leaving 7 bases of the junction unmatched. Germline assignment: CDR1 LGHNA and CDR2 YNFKEQ. In DNA form, the CDR3 reads TGTGCCAGCAGCCAAGATCTCACTAGCGGGAGTATCAATGAGCAGTTCTTC. Translated: CASSQDLTSGSINEQFF.

The chain uses TRBV4-1 and TRBJ2-3, with 9 bases fitting TRBD2. Germline CDR1 MGHRA, CDR2 YSYEKL. CDR3 length: 15 residues. Unmatched junction bases numbered 8, after V lost 6 bases and J lost 4 bases. CDR3 DNA sequence: TGCGCCAGCAGTCTTAGCGGGAGAGAGGCAGATACGCAGTATTTT. This codes for CASSLSGREADTQYF.

The V call is TRBV5-1, the J call TRBJ2-1; no firm D call. Germline values: CDR1 SGHRS, CDR2 YFSETQ. Trimming cost V 5 bases and J 3 bases, with 15 bases left between them. The CDR3 length is 15 residues. The CDR3 DNA is TGCGCCAGCAGTCCTAGATACGTATACTACAATGAGCAGTTCTTC. Amino acid sequence: CASSPRYVYYNEQFF.

V gene TRBV30 combines with J gene TRBJ2-2, with 8 bases fitting TRBD2. The CDR3 consists of 15 residues. Trimming removed 4 bases from V and 7 bases from J; junction bases left unmatched: 11. Germline V lookup: CDR1 GTSNPN, CDR2 SVGIG (reference sequence). The CDR3 coding sequence is TGTGCCTGGACAATCAGCGGGAGTTTGTTCGGGGAGCTGTTTTTT. Translating it yields CAWTISGSLFGELFF. Complete variable domain (other parts from reference TRBV30 and TRBJ2-2): SQTIHQWPATLVQPVGSPLSLECTVEGTSNPNLYWYRQAAGRGLQLLFYSVGIGQISSEVPQNLSASRPQDRQFILSSKKLLLSDSGFYLCAWTISGSLFGELFFGEGSRLTVL.

The rearrangement uses TRBV2 and TRBJ1-2, with TRBD1 as a possible D gene (6 bases). In germline, CDR1 is SNHLY, CDR2 FYNNEI. Trimming left V 0 bases short and J 4 bases short, with 12 bases between. The CDR3 spans 15 residues. The CDR3 reads CASSEARGGGYGYTF. The CDR3 coding sequence is TGTGCCAGCAGTGAAGCGAGGGGGGGCGGCTATGGCTACACCTTC.